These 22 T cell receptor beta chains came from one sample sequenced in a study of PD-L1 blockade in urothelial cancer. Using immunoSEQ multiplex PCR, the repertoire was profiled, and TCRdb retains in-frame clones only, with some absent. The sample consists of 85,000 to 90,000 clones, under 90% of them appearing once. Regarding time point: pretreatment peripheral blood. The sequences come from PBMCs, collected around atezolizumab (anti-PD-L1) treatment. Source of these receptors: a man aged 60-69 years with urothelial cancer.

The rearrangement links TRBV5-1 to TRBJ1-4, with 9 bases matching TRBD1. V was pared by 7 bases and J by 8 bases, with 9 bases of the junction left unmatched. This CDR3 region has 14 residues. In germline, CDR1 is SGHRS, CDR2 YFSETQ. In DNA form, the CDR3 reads TGCGCCAGCCGGACTATGGACAGGGGAGAAAAACTGTTTTTT. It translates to CASRTMDRGEKLFF.

The CDR3 spells CASSQENRRIADTQYF. The CDR3 nucleotides are TGCGCCAGCAGCCAAGAGAACAGACGCATCGCAGATACGCAGTATTTT. V and J are TRBV4-1 and TRBJ2-3; no clear D. CDR1 and CDR2 from the germline V gene are MGHRA and YSYEKL. V lost 0 bases to trimming and J lost 4 bases, with 14 bases between them. CDR3 length equals 16 residues.

CDR3 sequence (DNA): TGTGCCAGTCTTGGGGGGATCAATCAGCCCCAGCATTTT. This codes for CASLGGINQPQHF. The chain joins TRBV19 to TRBJ1-5; D is possibly TRBD1 (5 bases). The V and J ends lost 8 bases and 3 bases respectively, with 11 bases between them. CDR3 size: 13 residues. The germline CDR1 and CDR2 sequences are LNHDA and SQIVND (reference sequence). Full variable domain (outside the CDR3, taken from reference TRBV19 and TRBJ1-5): DGGITQSPKYLFRKEGQNVTLSCEQNLNHDAMYWYRQDPGQGLRLIYYSQIVNDFQKGDIAEGYSVSREKKESFPLTVTSAQKNPTAFYLCASLGGINQPQHFGDGTRLSIL.

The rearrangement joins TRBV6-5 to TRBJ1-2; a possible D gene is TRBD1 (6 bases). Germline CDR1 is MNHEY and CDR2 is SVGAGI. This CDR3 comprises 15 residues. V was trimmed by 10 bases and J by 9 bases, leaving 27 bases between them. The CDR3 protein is CATISRGPGPSRYTF. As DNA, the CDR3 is TGTGCCACCATAAGCAGGGGACCGGGACCTTCCCGCTACACCTTC.

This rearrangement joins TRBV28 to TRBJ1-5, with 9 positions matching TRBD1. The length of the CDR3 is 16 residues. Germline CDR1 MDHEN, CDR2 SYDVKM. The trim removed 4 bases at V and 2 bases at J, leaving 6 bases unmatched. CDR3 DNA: TGTGCCAGCAGTTCCCCGGGACAGGGCGGCAATCAGCCCCAGCATTTT. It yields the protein CASSSPGQGGNQPQHF. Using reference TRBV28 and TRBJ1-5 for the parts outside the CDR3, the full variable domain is DVKVTQSSRYLVKRTGEKVFLECVQDMDHENMFWYRQDPGLGLRLIYFSYDVKMKEKGDIPEGYSVSREKKERFSLILESASTNQTSMYLCASSSPGQGGNQPQHFGDGTRLSIL.

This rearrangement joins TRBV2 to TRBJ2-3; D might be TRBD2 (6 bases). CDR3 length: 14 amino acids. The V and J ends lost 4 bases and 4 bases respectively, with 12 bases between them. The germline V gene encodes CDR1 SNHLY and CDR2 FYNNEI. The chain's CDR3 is CASSGLGGSDTQYF. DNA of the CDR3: TGTGCCAGCAGTGGCCTGGGAGGTTCAGATACGCAGTATTTT.

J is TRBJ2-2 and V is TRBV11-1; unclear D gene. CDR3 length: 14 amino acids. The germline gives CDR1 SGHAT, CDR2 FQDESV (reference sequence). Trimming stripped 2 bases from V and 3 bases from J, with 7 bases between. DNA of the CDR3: TGTGCCAGCAGCTTAAACAGATACACCGGGGAGCTGTTTTTT. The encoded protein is CASSLNRYTGELFF.

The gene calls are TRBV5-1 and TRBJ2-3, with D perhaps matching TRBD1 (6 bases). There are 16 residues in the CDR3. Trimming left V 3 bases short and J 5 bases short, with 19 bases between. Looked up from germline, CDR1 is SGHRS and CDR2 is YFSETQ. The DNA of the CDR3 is TGCGCCAGCAGCTCCCTGGGGGCCCCGGGACGAGATACGCAGTATTTT. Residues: CASSSLGAPGRDTQYF. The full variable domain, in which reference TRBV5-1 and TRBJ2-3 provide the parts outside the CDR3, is KAGVTQTPRYLIKTRGQQVTLSCSPISGHRSVSWYQQTPGQGLQFLFEYFSETQRNKGNFPGRFSGRQFSNSRSEMNVSTLELGDSALYLCASSSLGAPGRDTQYFGPGTRLTVL.

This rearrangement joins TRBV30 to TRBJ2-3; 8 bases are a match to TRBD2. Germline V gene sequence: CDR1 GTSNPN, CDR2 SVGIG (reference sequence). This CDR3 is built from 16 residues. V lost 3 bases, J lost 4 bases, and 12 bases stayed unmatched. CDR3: CAWSAAAGGVADTQYF. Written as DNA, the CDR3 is TGTGCCTGGAGCGCCGCGGCGGGGGGCGTCGCAGATACGCAGTATTTT.

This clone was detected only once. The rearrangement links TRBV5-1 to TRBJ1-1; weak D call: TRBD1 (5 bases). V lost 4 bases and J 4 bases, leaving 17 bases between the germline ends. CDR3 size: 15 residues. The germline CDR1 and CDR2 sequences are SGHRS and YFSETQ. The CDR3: CASSSRTERGTEAFF. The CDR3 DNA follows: TGCGCCAGCAGCAGTCGGACGGAAAGGGGCACTGAAGCTTTCTTT. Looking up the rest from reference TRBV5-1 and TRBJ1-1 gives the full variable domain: KAGVTQTPRYLIKTRGQQVTLSCSPISGHRSVSWYQQTPGQGLQFLFEYFSETQRNKGNFPGRFSGRQFSNSRSEMNVSTLELGDSALYLCASSSRTERGTEAFFGQGTRLTVV.

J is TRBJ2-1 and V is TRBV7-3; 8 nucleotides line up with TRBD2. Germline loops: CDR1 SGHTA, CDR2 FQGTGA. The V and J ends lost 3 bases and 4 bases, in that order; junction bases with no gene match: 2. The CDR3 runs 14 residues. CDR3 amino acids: CASSFSGIYNEQFF. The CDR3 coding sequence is TGTGCCAGCAGCTTTAGCGGGATTTACAATGAGCAGTTCTTC.

The CDR3 region has the DNA TGTGCCAGCTCACCACCGTCAGCGGGGGGGCGCAGCATTCAGTACTTC. It yields the protein CASSPPSAGGRSIQYF. The rearrangement joins TRBV18 to TRBJ2-4; 10 bases map to TRBD2. This CDR3 has 16 amino acids. The J segment lost 9 bases and the V segment lost 0 bases, leaving 8 bases of the junction unmatched. From germline, CDR1 is KGHSH and CDR2 LQKENI. Full variable domain (outside the CDR3, taken from reference TRBV18 and TRBJ2-4): NAGVMQNPRHLVRRRGQEARLRCSPMKGHSHVYWYRQLPEEGLKFMVYLQKENIIDESGMPKERFSAEFPKEGPSILRIQQVVRGDSAAYFCASSPPSAGGRSIQYFGAGTRLSVL.

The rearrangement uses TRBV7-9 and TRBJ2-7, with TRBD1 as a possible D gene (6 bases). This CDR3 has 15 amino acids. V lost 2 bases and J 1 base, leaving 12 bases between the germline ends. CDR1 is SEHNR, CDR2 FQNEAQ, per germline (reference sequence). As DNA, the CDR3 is TGTGCCAGCAGCTTAAAGGGACACCTGTCCTACGAGCAGTACTTC. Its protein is CASSLKGHLSYEQYF.

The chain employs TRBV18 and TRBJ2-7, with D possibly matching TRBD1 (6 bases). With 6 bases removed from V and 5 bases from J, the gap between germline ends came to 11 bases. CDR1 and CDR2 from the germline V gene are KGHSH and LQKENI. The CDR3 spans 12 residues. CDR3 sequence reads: CASSLQGDEQYF. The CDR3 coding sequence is TGTGCCAGCTCTCTACAGGGTGACGAGCAGTACTTC.

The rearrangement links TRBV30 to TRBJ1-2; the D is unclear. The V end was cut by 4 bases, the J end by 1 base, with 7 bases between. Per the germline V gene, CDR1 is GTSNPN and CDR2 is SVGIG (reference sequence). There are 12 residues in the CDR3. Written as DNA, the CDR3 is TGTGCCTGGACCGAGTTTAACTATGGCTACACCTTC. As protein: CAWTEFNYGYTF.

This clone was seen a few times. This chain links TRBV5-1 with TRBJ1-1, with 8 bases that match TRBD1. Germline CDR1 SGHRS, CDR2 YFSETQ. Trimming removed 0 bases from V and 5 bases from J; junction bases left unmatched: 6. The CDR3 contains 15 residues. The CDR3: CASSLGSTGVTEAFF. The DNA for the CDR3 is TGCGCCAGCAGCTTGGGATCGACAGGGGTTACTGAAGCTTTCTTT.

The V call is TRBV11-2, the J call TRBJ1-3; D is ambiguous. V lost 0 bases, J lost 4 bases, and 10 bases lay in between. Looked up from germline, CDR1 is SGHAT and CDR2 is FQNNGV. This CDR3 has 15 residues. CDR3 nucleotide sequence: TGTGCCAGCAGCTTAGATTCGGCGGCGGGAAACACCATATATTTT. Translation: CASSLDSAAGNTIYF.

The CDR3 bases are TGTGCCTGGGAAGGGGGGGCTGAGCAGTTCTTC. It translates to CAWEGGAEQFF. This chain connects TRBV30 to TRBJ2-1, with D tentatively TRBD2 (7 bases). V was clipped by 5 bases and J by 9 bases, with 11 bases between them. Germline V lookup: CDR1 GTSNPN, CDR2 SVGIG (reference sequence). This CDR3 has 11 amino acids.

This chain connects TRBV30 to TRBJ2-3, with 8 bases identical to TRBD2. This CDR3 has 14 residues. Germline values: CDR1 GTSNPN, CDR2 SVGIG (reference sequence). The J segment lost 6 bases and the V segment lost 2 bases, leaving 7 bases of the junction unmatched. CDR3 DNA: TGTGCCTGGAGTCGGGGGGGGGCATCTGATACGCAGTATTTT. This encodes CAWSRGGASDTQYF. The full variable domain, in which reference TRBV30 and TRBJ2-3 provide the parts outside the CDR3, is SQTIHQWPATLVQPVGSPLSLECTVEGTSNPNLYWYRQAAGRGLQLLFYSVGIGQISSEVPQNLSASRPQDRQFILSSKKLLLSDSGFYLCAWSRGGASDTQYFGPGTRLTVL.

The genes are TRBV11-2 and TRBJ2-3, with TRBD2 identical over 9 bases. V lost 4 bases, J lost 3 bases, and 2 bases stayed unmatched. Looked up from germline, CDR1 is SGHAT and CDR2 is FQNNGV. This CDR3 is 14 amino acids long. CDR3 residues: CASSWGLATDTQYF. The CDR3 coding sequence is TGTGCCAGCAGCTGGGGACTAGCTACAGATACGCAGTATTTT.

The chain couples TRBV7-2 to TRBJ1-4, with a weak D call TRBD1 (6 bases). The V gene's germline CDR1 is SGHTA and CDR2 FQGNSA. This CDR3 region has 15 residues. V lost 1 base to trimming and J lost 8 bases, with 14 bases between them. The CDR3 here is CASSLEARGHEKLFF. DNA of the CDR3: TGTGCCAGCAGCTTAGAAGCCAGGGGCCACGAAAAACTGTTTTTT.

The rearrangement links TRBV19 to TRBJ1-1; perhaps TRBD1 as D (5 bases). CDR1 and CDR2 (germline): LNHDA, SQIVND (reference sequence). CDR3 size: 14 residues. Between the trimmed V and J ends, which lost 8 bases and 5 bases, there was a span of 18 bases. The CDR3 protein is CASSSWGVDTEAFF. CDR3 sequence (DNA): TGTGCCAGTTCCTCGTGGGGCGTTGATACTGAAGCTTTCTTT.